This T cell receptor beta chain came from a study of T cell responses to AZD1222 COVID-19 vaccine. Study-wide results and caveats: The study found vaccine-associated CD4 TCRs spanning spike, dominant at 160-218 and 743-854. Repertoires were sampled only after the peak T cell response.

V was clipped by 5 bases and J by 4 bases, with 23 bases between them. The CDR3 is 17 amino acids. The germline V gene has CDR1 LGHNT and CDR2 FRNRAP. In regard to this clone: Its antigen is unknown.

The table came from immunoSEQ multiplex PCR; TCRdb's copy has only in-frame clones and leaves some out. The sample records approximately 150,000 clones, roughly 93% being singletons. This sample comprised peripheral blood, obtained 28 days after the second AZD1222 dose. This clonotype was obtained from an adult who received the AZD1222 COVID-19 vaccine. The genes are TRBV12-5 and TRBJ1-2; D is possibly TRBD1 (6 bases). CDR3 DNA: TGTGCTAGTGGTCCCCACGGGGGGCGCAAAGGAGGCTATGGCTACACCTTC. Amino acid sequence: CASGPHGGRKGGYGYTF.